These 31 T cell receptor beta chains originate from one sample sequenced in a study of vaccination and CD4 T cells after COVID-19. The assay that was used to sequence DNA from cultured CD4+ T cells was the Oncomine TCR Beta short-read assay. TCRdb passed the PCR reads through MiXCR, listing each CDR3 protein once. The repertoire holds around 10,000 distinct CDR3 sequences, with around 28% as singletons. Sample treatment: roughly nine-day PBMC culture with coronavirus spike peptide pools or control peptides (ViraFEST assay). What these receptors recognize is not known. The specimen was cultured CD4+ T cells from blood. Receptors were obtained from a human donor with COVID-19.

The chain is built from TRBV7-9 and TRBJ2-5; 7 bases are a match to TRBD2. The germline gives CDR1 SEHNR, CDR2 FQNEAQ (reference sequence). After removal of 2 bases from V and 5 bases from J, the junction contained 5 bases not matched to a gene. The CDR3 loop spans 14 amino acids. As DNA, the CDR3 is TGTGCCAGCAGCTTACTTGGGGGGGGTGAGACCCAGTACTTC. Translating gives CASSLLGGGETQYF.

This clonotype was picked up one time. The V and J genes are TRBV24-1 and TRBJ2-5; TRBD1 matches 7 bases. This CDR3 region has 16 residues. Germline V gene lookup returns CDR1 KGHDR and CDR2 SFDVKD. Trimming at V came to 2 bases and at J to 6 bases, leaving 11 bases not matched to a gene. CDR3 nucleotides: TGTGCCACCAGTGATTCGTCAGAGACAGGGATCAAGACCCAGTACTTC. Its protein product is CATSDSSETGIKTQYF.

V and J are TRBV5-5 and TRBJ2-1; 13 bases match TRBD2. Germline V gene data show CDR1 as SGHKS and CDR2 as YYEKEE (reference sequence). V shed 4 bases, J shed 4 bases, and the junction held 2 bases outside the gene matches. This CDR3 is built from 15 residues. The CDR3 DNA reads TGTGCCAGCAGCCCGGGACTAGCGGGGTACAATGAGCAGTTCTTC. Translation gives CASSPGLAGYNEQFF.

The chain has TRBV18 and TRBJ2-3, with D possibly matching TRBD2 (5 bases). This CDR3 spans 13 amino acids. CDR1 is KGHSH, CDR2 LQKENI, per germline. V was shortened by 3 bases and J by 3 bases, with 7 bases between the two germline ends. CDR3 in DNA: TGTGCCAGCTCACCTAAGCGGACAGATACGCAGTATTTT. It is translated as CASSPKRTDTQYF.

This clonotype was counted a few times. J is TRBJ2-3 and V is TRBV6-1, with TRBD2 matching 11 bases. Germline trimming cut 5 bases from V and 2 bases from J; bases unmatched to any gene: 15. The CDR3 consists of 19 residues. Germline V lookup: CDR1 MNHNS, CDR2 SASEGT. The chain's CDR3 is CASSHRRLAGREYTDTQYF. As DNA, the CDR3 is TGTGCCAGCAGTCACCGAAGACTAGCGGGGCGTGAATACACAGATACGCAGTATTTT.

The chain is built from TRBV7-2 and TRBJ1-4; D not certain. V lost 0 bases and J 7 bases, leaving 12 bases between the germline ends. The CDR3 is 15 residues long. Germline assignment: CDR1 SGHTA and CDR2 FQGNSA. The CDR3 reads CASSLARREGEKLFF. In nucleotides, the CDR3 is TGTGCCAGCAGCTTAGCGCGGAGGGAAGGTGAAAAACTGTTTTTT.

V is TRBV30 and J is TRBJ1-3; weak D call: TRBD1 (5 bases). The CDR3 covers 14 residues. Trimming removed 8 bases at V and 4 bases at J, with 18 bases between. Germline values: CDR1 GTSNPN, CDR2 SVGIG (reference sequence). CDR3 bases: TGTGCCGGATCGGGACTTTTGGGGGGAAACACCATATATTTT. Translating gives CAGSGLLGGNTIYF.

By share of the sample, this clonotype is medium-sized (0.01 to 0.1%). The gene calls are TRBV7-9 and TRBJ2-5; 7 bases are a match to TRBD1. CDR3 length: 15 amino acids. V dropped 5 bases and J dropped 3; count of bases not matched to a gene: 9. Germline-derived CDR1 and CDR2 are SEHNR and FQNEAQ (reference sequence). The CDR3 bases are TGTGCCAGCAGCCGGCCCGGGACAGTCGAAGAGACCCAGTACTTC. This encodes CASSRPGTVEETQYF.

CDR3 sequence: CASSLSRDTYGYTF. CDR3 coding DNA: TGTGCCAGCAGCTTAAGTAGGGACACTTATGGCTACACCTTC. The V call is TRBV11-3, the J call TRBJ1-2; possibly TRBD1 for D (6 bases). There are 14 residues in the CDR3. V shed 2 bases and J shed 5 bases, with 12 bases lying between them. Per germline, CDR1 SGHNT and CDR2 YENEEA.

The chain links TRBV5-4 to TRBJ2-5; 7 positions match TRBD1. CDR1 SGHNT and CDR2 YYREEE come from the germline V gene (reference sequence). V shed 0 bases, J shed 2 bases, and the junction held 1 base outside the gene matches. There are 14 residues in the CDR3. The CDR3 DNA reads TGTGCCAGCAGCTTGGTGGGACAGCAAGAGACCCAGTACTTC. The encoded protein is CASSLVGQQETQYF.

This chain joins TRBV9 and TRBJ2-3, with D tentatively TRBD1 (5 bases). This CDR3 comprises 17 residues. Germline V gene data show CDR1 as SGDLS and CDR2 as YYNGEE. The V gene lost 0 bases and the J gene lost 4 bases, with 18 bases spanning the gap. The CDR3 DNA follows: TGTGCCAGCAGCGTAGGCCACAGGAATCCCACCGCAGATACGCAGTATTTT. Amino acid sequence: CASSVGHRNPTADTQYF.

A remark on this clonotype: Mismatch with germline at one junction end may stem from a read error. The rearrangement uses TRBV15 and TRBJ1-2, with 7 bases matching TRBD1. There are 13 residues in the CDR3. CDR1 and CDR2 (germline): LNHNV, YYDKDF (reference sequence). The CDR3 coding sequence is TGTGCCACCAGCAGAGATGTCGACAGGGCGCCCATCTTC. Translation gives CATSRDVDRAPIF.

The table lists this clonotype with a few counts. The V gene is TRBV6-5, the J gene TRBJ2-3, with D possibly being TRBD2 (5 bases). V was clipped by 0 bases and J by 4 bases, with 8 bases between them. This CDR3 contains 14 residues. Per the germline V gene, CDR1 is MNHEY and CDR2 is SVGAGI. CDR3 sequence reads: CASSYSKEADTQYF. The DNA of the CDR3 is TGTGCCAGCAGTTACTCAAAGGAGGCAGATACGCAGTATTTT.

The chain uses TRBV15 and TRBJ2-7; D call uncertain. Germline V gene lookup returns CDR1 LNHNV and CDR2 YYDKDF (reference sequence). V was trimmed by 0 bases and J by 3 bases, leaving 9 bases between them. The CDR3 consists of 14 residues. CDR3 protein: CATSRDFLVYEQYF. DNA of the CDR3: TGTGCCACCAGCAGAGACTTTTTGGTCTACGAGCAGTACTTC.

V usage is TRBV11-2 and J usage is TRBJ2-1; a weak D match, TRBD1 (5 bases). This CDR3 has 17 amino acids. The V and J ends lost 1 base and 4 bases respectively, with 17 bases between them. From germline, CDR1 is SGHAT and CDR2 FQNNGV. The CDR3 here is CASSLVRLDSSYNEQFF. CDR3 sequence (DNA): TGTGCCAGCAGCTTAGTGCGTCTTGACAGCTCTTACAATGAGCAGTTCTTC. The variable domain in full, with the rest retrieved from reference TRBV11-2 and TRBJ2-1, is EAGVAQSPRYKIIEKRQSVAFWCNPISGHATLYWYQQILGQGPKLLIQFQNNGVVDDSQLPKDRFSAERLKGVDSTLKIQPAKLEDSAVYLCASSLVRLDSSYNEQFFGPGTRLTVL.

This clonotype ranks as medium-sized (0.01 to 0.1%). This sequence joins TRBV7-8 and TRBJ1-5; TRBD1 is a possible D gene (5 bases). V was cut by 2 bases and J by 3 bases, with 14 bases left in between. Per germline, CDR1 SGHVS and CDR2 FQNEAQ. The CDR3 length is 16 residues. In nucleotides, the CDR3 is TGTGCCAGCAGCTTACGGGGGGATGTTAACAATCAGCCCCAGCATTTT. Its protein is CASSLRGDVNNQPQHF.

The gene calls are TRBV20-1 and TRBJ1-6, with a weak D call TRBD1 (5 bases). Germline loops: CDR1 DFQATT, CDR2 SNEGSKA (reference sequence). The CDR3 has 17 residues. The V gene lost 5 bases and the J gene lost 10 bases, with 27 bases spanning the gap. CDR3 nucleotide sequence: TGCAGTGCTCGGGCCGGAGGAGGGACCACCCCACGGTCACCCCTCCACTTT. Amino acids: CSARAGGGTTPRSPLHF.

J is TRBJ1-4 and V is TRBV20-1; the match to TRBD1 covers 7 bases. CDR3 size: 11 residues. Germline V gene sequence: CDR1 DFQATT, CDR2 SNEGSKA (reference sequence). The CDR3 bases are TGCAGCGGGACAGAGAATGAAAAACTGTTTTTT. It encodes CSGTENEKLFF.

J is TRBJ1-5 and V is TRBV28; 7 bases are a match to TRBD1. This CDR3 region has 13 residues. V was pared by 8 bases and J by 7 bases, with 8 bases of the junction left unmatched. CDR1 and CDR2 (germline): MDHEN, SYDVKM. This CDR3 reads CASFLYRGQPQHF. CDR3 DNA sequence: TGTGCCAGCTTTCTTTACAGGGGACAGCCCCAGCATTTT.

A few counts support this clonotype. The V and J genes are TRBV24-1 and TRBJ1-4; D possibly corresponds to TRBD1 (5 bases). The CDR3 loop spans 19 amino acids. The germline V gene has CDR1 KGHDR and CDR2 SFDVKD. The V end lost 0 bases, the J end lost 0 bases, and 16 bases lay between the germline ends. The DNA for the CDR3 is TGTGCCACCAGTGATTTGCGACCGACCGACAGCGCAACTAATGAAAAACTGTTTTTT. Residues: CATSDLRPTDSATNEKLFF.

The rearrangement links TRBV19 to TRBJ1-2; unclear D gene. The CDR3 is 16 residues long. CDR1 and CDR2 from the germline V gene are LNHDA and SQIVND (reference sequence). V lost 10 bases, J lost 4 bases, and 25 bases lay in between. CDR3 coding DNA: TGTGCCACCAAGGACGAAGGGAGGGTTCAACTCTATGGCTACACCTTC. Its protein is CATKDEGRVQLYGYTF.

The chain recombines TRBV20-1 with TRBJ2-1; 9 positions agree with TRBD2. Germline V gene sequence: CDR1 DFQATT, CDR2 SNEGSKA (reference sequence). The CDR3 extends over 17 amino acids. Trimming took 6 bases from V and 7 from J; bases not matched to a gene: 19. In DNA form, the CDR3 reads TGCAGTGCCCCGAGGGAGGCGGGGGGGGTTCAGAAGAATGAGCAGTTCTTC. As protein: CSAPREAGGVQKNEQFF.

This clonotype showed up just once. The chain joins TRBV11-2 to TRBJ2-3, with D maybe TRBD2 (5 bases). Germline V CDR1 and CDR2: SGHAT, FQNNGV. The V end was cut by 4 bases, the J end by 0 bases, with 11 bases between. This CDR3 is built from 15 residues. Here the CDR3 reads CASSWASPSTDTQYF. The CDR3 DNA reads TGTGCCAGCAGCTGGGCTAGCCCTAGCACAGATACGCAGTATTTT.

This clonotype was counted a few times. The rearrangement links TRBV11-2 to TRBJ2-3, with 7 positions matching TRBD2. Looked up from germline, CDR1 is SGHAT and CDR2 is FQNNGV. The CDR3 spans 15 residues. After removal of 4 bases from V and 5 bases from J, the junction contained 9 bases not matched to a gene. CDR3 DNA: TGTGCCAGCAGCTCCCAACTAGCGAGTAGAGATACGCAGTATTTT. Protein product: CASSSQLASRDTQYF.

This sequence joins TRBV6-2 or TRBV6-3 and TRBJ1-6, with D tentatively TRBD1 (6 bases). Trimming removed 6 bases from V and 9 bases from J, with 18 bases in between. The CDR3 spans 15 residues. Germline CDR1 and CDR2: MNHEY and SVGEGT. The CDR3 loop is CASRNTGTSSSPLHF. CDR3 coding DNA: TGTGCCAGCAGGAATACCGGGACATCGAGTTCACCCCTCCACTTT.

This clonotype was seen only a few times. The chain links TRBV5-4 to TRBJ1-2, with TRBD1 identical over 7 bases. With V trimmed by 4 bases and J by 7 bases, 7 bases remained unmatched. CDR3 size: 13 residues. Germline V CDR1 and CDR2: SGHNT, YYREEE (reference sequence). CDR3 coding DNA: TGTGCCAGCAGCATACAGGGGCTGAGTGGCTACACCTTC. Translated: CASSIQGLSGYTF.

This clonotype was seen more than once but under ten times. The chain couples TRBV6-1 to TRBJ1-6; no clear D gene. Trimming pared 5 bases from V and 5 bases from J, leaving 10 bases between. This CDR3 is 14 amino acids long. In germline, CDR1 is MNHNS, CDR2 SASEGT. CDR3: CASSNGLNNSPLHF. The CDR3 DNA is TGTGCCAGCAGTAATGGATTAAATAATTCACCCCTCCACTTT.

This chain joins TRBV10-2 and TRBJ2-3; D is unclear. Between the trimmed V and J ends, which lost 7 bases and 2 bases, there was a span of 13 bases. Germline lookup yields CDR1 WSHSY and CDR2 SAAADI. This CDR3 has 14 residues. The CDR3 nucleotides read TGCGCCAGCACTCCGGTGGAGCCCACAGATACGCAGTATTTT. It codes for CASTPVEPTDTQYF.

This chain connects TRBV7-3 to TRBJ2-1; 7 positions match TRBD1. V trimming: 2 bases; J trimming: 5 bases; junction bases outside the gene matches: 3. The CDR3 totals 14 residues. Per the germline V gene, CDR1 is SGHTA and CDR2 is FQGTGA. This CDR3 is CASSLGGQHNEQFF. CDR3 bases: TGTGCCAGCAGCTTAGGGGGACAGCACAATGAGCAGTTCTTC.

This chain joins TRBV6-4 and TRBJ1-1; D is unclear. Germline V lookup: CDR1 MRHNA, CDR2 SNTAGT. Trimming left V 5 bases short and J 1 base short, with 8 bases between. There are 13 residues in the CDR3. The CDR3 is CASSLRKNTEAFF. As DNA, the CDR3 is TGTGCCAGCAGTCTACGGAAGAACACTGAAGCTTTCTTT.

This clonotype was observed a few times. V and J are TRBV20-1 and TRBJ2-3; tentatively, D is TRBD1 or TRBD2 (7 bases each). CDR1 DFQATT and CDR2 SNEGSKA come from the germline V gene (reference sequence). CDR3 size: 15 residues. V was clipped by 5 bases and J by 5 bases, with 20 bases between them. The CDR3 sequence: CSAEERGRGIDTQYF. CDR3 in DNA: TGCAGTGCTGAAGAGAGGGGGCGGGGGATAGATACGCAGTATTTT.